Below, 17 T cell receptor beta chains from the same sample are listed, as sequenced in a study of glioma-infiltrating T cells (dated by TCRdb to 2015 to 2016). This sample was sequenced with an Illumina MiSeq. The iRepertoire nested amplicon-rescue multiplex PCR (arm-PCR) platform was used to amplify TCR alpha and beta CDR3 regions from RNA. The public reads were reprocessed in TCRdb via fastp at Q25 and MiXCR, keeping in-frame beta chains. Rows merge per CDR3 protein into single entries with the most common DNA and genes. Within this sample are under 150,000 distinct CDR3 sequences, with more than 35% of them counted one time only. The leading ten clones occupy around 20% of the sample. The material sequenced was glioma tissue, nonneoplastic brain tissue, or PBMCs (not recorded which). Receptor source: a human donor with low-grade glioma or glioblastoma, undergoing nonglioma brain surgery, or in good health (not recorded which).

The chain recombines TRBV7-8 with TRBJ2-4, with 7 bases lining up with TRBD2. With V trimmed by 4 bases and J by 1 base, 4 bases remained unmatched. In germline, CDR1 is SGHVS, CDR2 FQNEAQ. The CDR3 loop spans 15 amino acids. As DNA, the CDR3 is TGTGCCAGCAGCTCTAGAGCGGGGGCCAAAAACATTCAGTACTTC. Protein product: CASSSRAGAKNIQYF.

The CDR3 here is CASSLAVDEWTQYF. DNA of the CDR3: TGTGCCAGCAGTCTAGCGGTGGATGAATGGACCCAGTACTTC. The chain carries TRBV6-2 or TRBV6-3 and TRBJ2-5, with 7 bases that match TRBD2. Looked up from germline, CDR1 is MNHEY and CDR2 is SVGEGT. There are 14 residues in the CDR3. V was clipped by 5 bases and J by 7 bases; unmatched bases: 10.

The chain uses TRBV20-1 and TRBJ2-1, with 14 bases identical to TRBD2. CDR1 is DFQATT and CDR2 is SNEGSKA in the germline V gene (reference sequence). The CDR3 is 14 amino acids. V gave up 6 bases and J gave up 6 bases; unmatched junction bases: 4. The CDR3 coding sequence is TGCAGTGCAGGGACTAGCGGGAGTGTCAATGAGCAGTTCTTC. It specifies CSAGTSGSVNEQFF.

The chain links TRBV4-1 to TRBJ2-1; D possibly corresponds to TRBD2 (6 bases). Germline V gene lookup returns CDR1 MGHRA and CDR2 YSYEKL. The V and J ends lost 0 bases and 4 bases respectively, with 10 bases between them. This CDR3 spans 15 amino acids. The CDR3 sequence is CASSQDGGKYNEQFF. The CDR3 DNA reads TGCGCCAGCAGCCAAGACGGGGGAAAGTACAATGAGCAGTTCTTC.

This chain connects TRBV7-2 to TRBJ2-5; 11 bases are shared with TRBD2. This CDR3 is built from 15 residues. V gave up 4 bases and J gave up 6 bases; unmatched junction bases: 7. Germline V lookup: CDR1 SGHTA, CDR2 FQGNSA. The CDR3 DNA follows: TGTGCCAGCAGCTCCCGGACTAGCGGGCTAAAGACCCAGTACTTC. Translation: CASSSRTSGLKTQYF.

The rearrangement uses TRBV20-1 and TRBJ2-5; the D gene could be TRBD1 or TRBD2 (5 bases each). CDR1 is DFQATT and CDR2 is SNEGSKA in the germline V gene (reference sequence). The CDR3 spans 12 residues. V was shortened by 5 bases and J by 4 bases, with 11 bases between the two germline ends. CDR3 sequence (DNA): TGCAGTGCTTGGGACGGTGTAGAGACCCAGTACTTC. It specifies CSAWDGVETQYF.

This clonotype was seen repeatedly, ten times or more. V and J are TRBV6-1 and TRBJ2-7; no clear D. V was shortened by 5 bases and J by 0 bases, with 8 bases between the two germline ends. The CDR3 is made up of 13 amino acids. Germline V gene data show CDR1 as MNHNS and CDR2 as SASEGT. As DNA, the CDR3 is TGTGCCAGCAGTTTACAGAGCTCCTACGAGCAGTACTTC. Translation gives CASSLQSSYEQYF.

In its sample, this clonotype was seen a few times. The CDR3 DNA reads TGTGCCACCTCCACCGGGACAGGGGGCGGTGAGCAGTTCTTC. Amino acid sequence: CATSTGTGGGEQFF. The chain carries TRBV15 and TRBJ2-1; 12 bases agree with TRBD1. The CDR3 totals 14 residues. Germline values: CDR1 LNHNV, CDR2 YYDKDF (reference sequence). V lost 8 bases, J lost 9 bases, and 8 bases stayed unmatched.

The V and J genes are TRBV7-2 and TRBJ1-4, with TRBD1 matching 9 bases. The germline CDR1 and CDR2 sequences are SGHTA and FQGNSA. The CDR3 has 14 residues. Trimming removed 1 base from V and 10 bases from J; junction bases left unmatched: 4. Here the CDR3 reads CASSLGTGDGKLFF. CDR3 bases: TGTGCCAGCAGCTTAGGGACAGGGGATGGAAAACTGTTTTTT.

The gene calls are TRBV28 and TRBJ2-7, with D maybe TRBD1 (6 bases). CDR3 length: 15 residues. From germline, CDR1 is MDHEN and CDR2 SYDVKM. The V gene lost 10 bases and the J gene lost 1 base, with 20 bases spanning the gap. CDR3 sequence reads: CATVASSTGSYEQYF. In DNA form, the CDR3 reads TGTGCCACGGTTGCTTCCTCGACAGGTTCCTACGAGCAGTACTTC.

The chain carries TRBV10-3 and TRBJ2-3, with 8 bases matching TRBD1. V lost 8 bases and J lost 2; bases outside the gene matches: 6. CDR3 length equals 14 residues. Germline V lookup: CDR1 ENHRY, CDR2 SYGVKD. The CDR3 DNA sequence: TGTGCCATCGGACAGGGAGCTTCCACAGATACGCAGTATTTT. It encodes CAIGQGASTDTQYF.

In this sample, this clonotype turned up many times. This chain joins TRBV28 and TRBJ2-3; D is undetermined. This CDR3 is built from 13 residues. V lost 5 bases, J lost 4 bases, and 10 bases lay in between. Per the germline V gene, CDR1 is MDHEN and CDR2 is SYDVKM. CDR3 protein: CASSLFQPDTQYF. CDR3 bases: TGTGCCAGCAGTCTTTTTCAGCCAGATACGCAGTATTTT.

This clonotype has only a few counts. This CDR3 is CASSAGFYNEQFF. CDR3 nucleotide sequence: TGTGCCAGCAGTGCAGGGTTCTACAATGAGCAGTTCTTC. The chain joins TRBV6-1 to TRBJ2-1; D might be TRBD1 (5 bases). V dropped 4 bases and J dropped 3 bases, with 7 bases sitting between them. The CDR3 is 13 residues long. CDR1 is MNHNS and CDR2 is SASEGT in the germline V gene.

This clonotype was observed a few times. This chain links TRBV28 with TRBJ1-3; the D gene is possibly TRBD1 (6 bases). V was clipped by 5 bases and J by 3 bases, with 14 bases between them. Looked up from germline, CDR1 is MDHEN and CDR2 is SYDVKM. The CDR3 loop spans 15 amino acids. The CDR3: CASSAQYRDGNTIYF. CDR3 DNA: TGTGCCAGCAGTGCCCAGTACAGGGATGGAAACACCATATATTTT.

This chain uses TRBV10-3 with TRBJ1-1; D uncertain. V lost 5 bases to trimming and J lost 3 bases, with 13 bases between them. Germline V gene data show CDR1 as ENHRY and CDR2 as SYGVKD. The CDR3 has 14 amino acids. This chain's CDR3 is CAISPLGRDTEAFF. DNA for the CDR3: TGTGCCATCAGTCCCTTGGGGAGGGACACTGAAGCTTTCTTT.

The CDR3 region has the DNA TGCGCCAGCAGCCAAGGGCCTAGCGGTGATGAGCAGTTCTTC. The encoded protein is CASSQGPSGDEQFF. The rearrangement links TRBV4-3 to TRBJ2-1; 7 nucleotides line up with TRBD2. The CDR3 has 14 amino acids. Trimming at V came to 1 base and at J to 8 bases, leaving 5 bases not matched to a gene. Germline lookup yields CDR1 LGHNA and CDR2 YSLEER.

The rearrangement uses TRBV14 and TRBJ2-3; unclear D gene. From germline, CDR1 is SGHDN and CDR2 FVKESK. The CDR3 covers 13 residues. Trimming shortened V by 4 bases and J by 5 bases, and 10 bases separated the two germline ends. The CDR3 reads CASSPLQRDTQYF. The CDR3 coding sequence is TGTGCCAGCAGCCCTCTTCAACGAGATACGCAGTATTTT.